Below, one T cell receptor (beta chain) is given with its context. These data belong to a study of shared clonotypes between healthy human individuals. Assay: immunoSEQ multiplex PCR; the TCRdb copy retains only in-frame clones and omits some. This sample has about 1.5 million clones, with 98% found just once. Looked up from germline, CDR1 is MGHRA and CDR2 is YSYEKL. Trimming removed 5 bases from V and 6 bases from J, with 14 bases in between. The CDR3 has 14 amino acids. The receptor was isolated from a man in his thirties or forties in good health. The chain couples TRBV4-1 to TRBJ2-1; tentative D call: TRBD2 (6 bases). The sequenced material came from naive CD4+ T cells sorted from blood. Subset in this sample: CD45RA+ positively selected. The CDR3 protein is CASSAPTRTNEQFF. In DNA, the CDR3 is TGCGCCAGCAGCGCCCCGACTAGGACCAATGAGCAGTTCTTC.